The 28 T cell receptor beta chains in this list originate from one sample, sequenced in a study of CD8+CD57+ T cells in acquired aplastic anemia. Genomic DNA was employed as the template in profiling TCR beta VDJ and CDR3. From the reads, TCRdb called clonotypes with MiXCR, one entry per CDR3 protein. The sample records about 190,000 distinct CDR3 sequences, roughly half being singletons. The sequenced sample consisted of sorted CD4+, CD8+, or CD8+CD57+ T cells (not recorded which) from PBMCs. The receptors stem from a human donor in good health, serving as a control.

There are many counts of this clonotype. V and J are TRBV10-3 and TRBJ1-6, with D perhaps matching TRBD1 (6 bases). The germline CDR1 and CDR2 sequences are ENHRY and SYGVKD. The CDR3 totals 14 residues. Between the trimmed V and J ends, which lost 6 bases and 14 bases, there was a span of 20 bases. CDR3 DNA sequence: TGTGCCATCAGCATTCGGGACACCCCAGGGGCCCTCCACTTT. Its translation is CAISIRDTPGALHF.

The J gene is TRBJ2-5, the V gene TRBV9, with D perhaps TRBD2 (7 bases). Germline V gene lookup returns CDR1 SGDLS and CDR2 YYNGEE. The CDR3 runs 16 residues. The ends were cut back, 0 bases at V and 5 bases at J, with 17 bases in the middle. The CDR3 here is CASSVGYGGLRETQYF. CDR3 DNA: TGTGCCAGCAGCGTAGGTTACGGGGGGCTTCGGGAGACCCAGTACTTC. The full variable domain, rest sourced from reference TRBV9 and TRBJ2-5, is DSGVTQTPKHLITATGQRVTLRCSPRSGDLSVYWYQQSLDQGLQFLIQYYNGEERAKGNILERFSAQQFPDLHSELNLSSLELGDSALYFCASSVGYGGLRETQYFGPGTRLLVL.

This clonotype was seen repeatedly, ten times or more. The chain joins TRBV20-1 to TRBJ1-4; 7 nucleotides line up with TRBD1. V dropped 5 bases and J dropped 8; count of bases not matched to a gene: 5. Germline V gene data show CDR1 as DFQATT and CDR2 as SNEGSKA (reference sequence). The CDR3 is 12 residues long. CDR3 loop: CSAGQEREKLFF. CDR3 nucleotides: TGCAGTGCTGGACAGGAGAGGGAAAAACTGTTTTTT.

V usage is TRBV29-1 and J usage is TRBJ2-7; 8 positions agree with TRBD1. Near its end, the DNA agrees better with TRBJ2-4, so the J call may be wrong. The CDR3 is 13 residues long. Germline CDR1 and CDR2: SQVTM and ANQGSEA. The CDR3 bases are TGCAGCGCCTCGACAGGGGAAGGGAACATTCAGTACTTC. Translated: CSASTGEGNIQYF.

The rearrangement uses TRBV19 and TRBJ1-5; D remains unclear. V lost 4 bases and J lost 0, with 10 bases in between. Looked up from germline, CDR1 is LNHDA and CDR2 is SQIVND (reference sequence). The CDR3 runs to 15 residues. The DNA for the CDR3 is TGTGCCAGTAGTACAGAACACCGTAGCAATCAGCCCCAGCATTTT. The encoded protein is CASSTEHRSNQPQHF. The whole variable domain, filled in from reference TRBV19 and TRBJ1-5, reads DGGITQSPKYLFRKEGQNVTLSCEQNLNHDAMYWYRQDPGQGLRLIYYSQIVNDFQKGDIAEGYSVSREKKESFPLTVTSAQKNPTAFYLCASSTEHRSNQPQHFGDGTRLSIL.

As for this clonotype: One end of the junction does not line up with germline, which may come from a read error. This chain connects TRBV2 to TRBJ2-7; 12 bases align to TRBD1. The CDR3 extends over 15 amino acids. Germline V gene lookup returns CDR1 SNHLY and CDR2 FYNNEI. The CDR3 region has the DNA TGTGCCAGCAGGATTCCCGGGACAGGGGGCTACGAGCGGTACTTC. It encodes CASRIPGTGGYERYF.

This chain uses TRBV10-3 with TRBJ1-1; D ambiguous. The V gene's germline CDR1 is ENHRY and CDR2 SYGVKD. The CDR3 length is 13 residues. V lost 6 bases and J 0 bases, leaving 8 bases between the germline ends. The DNA of the CDR3 is TGTGCCATCAGGGCGGACCTGAACACTGAAGCTTTCTTT. This encodes CAIRADLNTEAFF.

V and J are TRBV30 and TRBJ1-2, with a possible D match to TRBD1 (5 bases). Germline V gene sequence: CDR1 GTSNPN, CDR2 SVGIG (reference sequence). There are 13 residues in the CDR3. CDR3 amino acids: CAGGRGPNYGYTF. The CDR3 DNA is TGTGCGGGGGGTAGGGGACCCAACTATGGCTACACCTTC.

The chain joins TRBV20-1 to TRBJ2-7, with no clear D. Germline CDR1 reads DFQATT; CDR2 reads SNEGSKA (reference sequence). The V gene lost 3 bases and the J gene lost 5 bases, with 11 bases spanning the gap. The CDR3 runs to 12 residues. The CDR3 DNA reads as TGCAGTGCTAGGGGTAGCTGGGACGAGCAGTACTTC. This codes for CSARGSWDEQYF.

The J gene is TRBJ2-1, the V gene TRBV12-3 or TRBV12-4; 8 bases are shared with TRBD2. V lost 6 bases, J lost 0 bases, and 4 bases stayed unmatched. The CDR3 totals 15 residues. The CDR3 is CASSGGASSYNEQFF. DNA for the CDR3: TGTGCCAGCAGCGGGGGGGCTAGCTCCTACAATGAGCAGTTCTTC.

This clonotype was counted many times. The rearrangement links TRBV20-1 to TRBJ2-1; TRBD2 aligns across 15 bases. This CDR3 has 16 residues. Germline V gives CDR1 DFQATT, CDR2 SNEGSKA (reference sequence). V gave up 6 bases and J gave up 1 base; unmatched junction bases: 4. CDR3 residues: CSARTSGGASYNEQFF. The CDR3 DNA reads as TGCAGTGCACGGACTAGCGGGGGGGCGTCCTACAATGAGCAGTTCTTC.

This sequence joins TRBV29-1 and TRBJ1-2, with 7 bases lining up with TRBD1. The germline CDR1 and CDR2 sequences are SQVTM and ANQGSEA. The CDR3 has 13 amino acids. Trimming removed 0 bases from V and 8 bases from J; junction bases left unmatched: 6. The CDR3 DNA is TGCAGCGTTGAAGAGGCAGGGGGAAGCGGCTACACCTTC. Protein: CSVEEAGGSGYTF.

This clonotype was seen ten or more times. CDR3: CASSYLGQGRALGYTF. CDR3 bases: TGTGCCAGCAGTTACCTCGGACAAGGTCGAGCTCTTGGCTACACCTTC. This chain joins TRBV6-2 or TRBV6-3 and TRBJ1-2; D perhaps matches TRBD1 (5 bases). Trimming cost V 2 bases and J 7 bases, with 20 bases left between them. The germline V gene encodes CDR1 MNHEY and CDR2 SVGEGT. The CDR3 length is 16 residues.

This clonotype was counted ten times or more. The chain employs TRBV7-9 and TRBJ1-1; D is undetermined. This CDR3 is built from 14 residues. Per germline, CDR1 SEHNR and CDR2 FQNEAQ (reference sequence). V was shortened by 1 base and J by 1 base, with 7 bases between the two germline ends. CDR3 nucleotides: TGTGCCAGCAGCTTAGGCGGGGAGAACACTGAAGCTTTCTTT. It encodes CASSLGGENTEAFF.

This chain uses TRBV7-2 with TRBJ2-5; 16 nucleotides agree with TRBD2. The CDR3 spans 18 residues. Germline V CDR1 and CDR2: SGHTA, FQGNSA. Trimming at V came to 1 base and at J to 3 bases, leaving 5 bases not matched to a gene. In DNA form, the CDR3 reads TGTGCCAGCAGCTTAGGGGGACTAGCGGGGGGGCAGGAAGAGACCCAGTACTTC. Protein sequence: CASSLGGLAGGQEETQYF.

The chain combines TRBV19 with TRBJ1-2; 7 nucleotides match TRBD1. Per germline, CDR1 LNHDA and CDR2 SQIVND (reference sequence). Losses at the gene ends were 3 bases for V and 5 bases for J; bases not matched to a gene: 15. This CDR3 region has 17 residues. As DNA, the CDR3 is TGTGCCAGTAGTATTTCCACCCAGCGACAGGGAAGGTATGGCTACACCTTC. It encodes CASSISTQRQGRYGYTF. Based on the CDR3 plus reference TRBV19 and TRBJ1-2, the full variable domain is DGGITQSPKYLFRKEGQNVTLSCEQNLNHDAMYWYRQDPGQGLRLIYYSQIVNDFQKGDIAEGYSVSREKKESFPLTVTSAQKNPTAFYLCASSISTQRQGRYGYTFGSGTRLTVV.

The chain joins TRBV7-9 to TRBJ1-6; D is possibly TRBD1 (6 bases). Germline CDR1 SEHNR, CDR2 FQNEAQ (reference sequence). The CDR3 spans 14 residues. V dropped 5 bases and J dropped 5 bases, with 10 bases sitting between them. The CDR3 here is CASSETGNNSPLHF. The CDR3 DNA is TGTGCCAGCAGCGAGACAGGAAATAATTCACCCCTCCACTTT.

With respect to this clonotype: The CDR3 carries no conserved terminal phenylalanine or tryptophan, so it likely arises from a read error. V usage is TRBV10-1 and J usage is TRBJ2-4; D remains unclear. Trimming pared 4 bases from V and 0 bases from J, leaving 13 bases between. There are 16 residues in the CDR3. CDR1 and CDR2 from the germline V gene are WNHNN and SYGVQD (reference sequence). In nucleotides, the CDR3 is TGCGCCAGCAGTGTGTTGAAGGATTTAGCCAAAAACATTCAGTACCTC. Translated: CASSVLKDLAKNIQYL.

This clonotype was counted only a few times. The chain employs TRBV28 and TRBJ2-2, with D perhaps assigned TRBD1 or TRBD2 (5 bases each). Germline loops: CDR1 MDHEN, CDR2 SYDVKM. V dropped 5 bases and J dropped 0 bases, with 13 bases sitting between them. The CDR3 consists of 16 residues. The DNA for the CDR3 is TGTGCCAGCAGTGGTTGGGGGAGCCCGAACACCGGGGAGCTGTTTTTT. The encoded protein is CASSGWGSPNTGELFF.

The rearrangement joins TRBV19 to TRBJ1-6; D perhaps matches TRBD1 (6 bases). Deletions cut 4 bases from V and 6 bases from J, with 13 bases between. The CDR3 is 15 residues long. Looked up from germline, CDR1 is LNHDA and CDR2 is SQIVND (reference sequence). The CDR3 spells CASSNGGGGNSPLHF. The CDR3 bases are TGTGCCAGTAGTAATGGAGGGGGAGGTAATTCACCCCTCCACTTT. Drawing the rest from reference TRBV19 and TRBJ1-6, the complete variable domain is DGGITQSPKYLFRKEGQNVTLSCEQNLNHDAMYWYRQDPGQGLRLIYYSQIVNDFQKGDIAEGYSVSREKKESFPLTVTSAQKNPTAFYLCASSNGGGGNSPLHFGNGTRLTVT.

The rearrangement uses TRBV9 and TRBJ2-7; 7 bases are a match to TRBD1. V gave up 0 bases and J gave up 0 bases; unmatched junction bases: 3. Germline CDR1 SGDLS, CDR2 YYNGEE. The CDR3 has 15 amino acids. In nucleotides, the CDR3 is TGTGCCAGCAGCGTAGCTACAGGGGTCTCCTACGAGCAGTACTTC. Residues: CASSVATGVSYEQYF.

The chain links TRBV3-1 to TRBJ1-2, with 7 bases aligning to TRBD1. The CDR3 totals 16 residues. V lost 0 bases, J lost 2 bases, and 6 bases stayed unmatched. Germline loops: CDR1 LGHDT, CDR2 YNNKEL (reference sequence). CDR3 amino acids: CASSQDGDRSNYGYTF. CDR3 nucleotides: TGTGCCAGCAGCCAAGATGGGGACAGATCGAACTATGGCTACACCTTC.

The V call is TRBV20-1, the J call TRBJ1-2; the match to TRBD1 covers 9 bases. V lost 6 bases and J lost 5; bases outside the gene matches: 10. This CDR3 spans 14 amino acids. From germline, CDR1 is DFQATT and CDR2 SNEGSKA (reference sequence). The CDR3 region is CSAATGTGIYGYTF. The CDR3 DNA reads as TGCAGTGCCGCAACCGGGACAGGGATATATGGCTACACCTTC.

The chain recombines TRBV2 with TRBJ2-3; the match to TRBD2 covers 10 bases. There are 15 residues in the CDR3. CDR1 SNHLY and CDR2 FYNNEI come from the germline V gene. J was trimmed by 7 bases and V by 2 bases; bases with no gene match: 6. CDR3 in amino acids: CASSETSGVINTQYF. The CDR3 nucleotides are TGTGCCAGCAGTGAAACTAGCGGGGTTATAAATACGCAGTATTTT.

This clonotype was recorded many times. The J gene is TRBJ2-1, the V gene TRBV7-8, with 16 bases aligning to TRBD2. CDR1 and CDR2 (germline): SGHVS, FQNEAQ. The V and J ends lost 5 bases and 6 bases, in that order; junction bases with no gene match: 13. The CDR3 length is 19 residues. The CDR3 nucleotides read TGTGCCAGCAGCAAACGCGGCGGGACTAGCGGGGGGGTACGCAATGAGCAGTTCTTC. Amino acid sequence: CASSKRGGTSGGVRNEQFF.

This clonotype appeared many times. The rearrangement joins TRBV6-5 to TRBJ1-1; D is uncertain. CDR3 length: 15 amino acids. In germline, CDR1 is MNHEY, CDR2 SVGAGI. V was trimmed by 2 bases and J by 5 bases, leaving 15 bases between them. The CDR3 DNA reads as TGTGCCAGCAGTTACCAGATGACTATGGGTACTGAAGCTTTCTTT. Amino acids: CASSYQMTMGTEAFF.

This clonotype has at least ten counts. The chain combines TRBV19 with TRBJ1-4; 12 nucleotides match TRBD1. Germline V gene lookup returns CDR1 LNHDA and CDR2 SQIVND (reference sequence). The CDR3 extends over 20 amino acids. Unmatched junction bases numbered 18, after V lost 3 bases and J lost 7 bases. The CDR3 region has the DNA TGTGCCAGTAGTATGGAGCCTTCCTATGGGACAGGGGGCGCTGGTGAAAAACTGTTTTTT. The encoded protein is CASSMEPSYGTGGAGEKLFF.

The chain employs TRBV24-1 and TRBJ2-1; 9 positions agree with TRBD1. This CDR3 has 18 amino acids. Germline V CDR1 and CDR2: KGHDR, SFDVKD. V gave up 4 bases and J gave up 4 bases; unmatched junction bases: 13. The CDR3 DNA reads as TGTGCCACCAGTGAAAATGGCGGACAGGGGCCGGTATACAATGAGCAGTTCTTC. Protein product: CATSENGGQGPVYNEQFF.